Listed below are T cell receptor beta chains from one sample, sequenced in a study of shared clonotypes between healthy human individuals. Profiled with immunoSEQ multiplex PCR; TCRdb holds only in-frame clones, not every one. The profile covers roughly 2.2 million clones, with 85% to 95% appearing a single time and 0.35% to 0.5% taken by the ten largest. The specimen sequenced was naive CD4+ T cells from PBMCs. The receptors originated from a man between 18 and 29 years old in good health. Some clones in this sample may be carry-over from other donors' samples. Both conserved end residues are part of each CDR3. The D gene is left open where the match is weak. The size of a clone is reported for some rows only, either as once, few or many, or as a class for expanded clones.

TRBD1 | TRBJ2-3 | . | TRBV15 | CATSWDRITTDTQYF | TGTGCCACCAGTTGGGACAGAATAACCACAGATACGCAGTATTTT
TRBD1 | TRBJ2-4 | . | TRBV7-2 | CASSPDRGRDIQYF | TGTGCCAGCAGCCCGGACAGGGGCCGGGACATTCAGTACTTC
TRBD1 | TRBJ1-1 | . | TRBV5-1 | CASSAGTGNTEAFF | TGCGCCAGCAGCGCCGGGACAGGGAACACTGAAGCTTTCTTT
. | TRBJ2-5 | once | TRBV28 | CASSGQGVETQYF | TGTGCCAGCAGTGGCCAGGGAGTAGAGACCCAGTACTTC
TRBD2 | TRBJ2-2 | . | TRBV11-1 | CASSLNRASGSATGELFF | TGTGCCAGCAGCTTAAATAGAGCTAGCGGGAGCGCCACCGGGGAGCTGTTTTTT
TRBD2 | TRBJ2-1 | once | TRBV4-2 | CASSHAGTNIYNEQFF | TGTGCCAGCAGCCATGCCGGGACTAACATATACAATGAGCAGTTCTTC
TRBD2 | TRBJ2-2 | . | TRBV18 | CASSILAGGITGELFF | TGTGCCAGCTCAATCCTAGCGGGAGGAATCACCGGGGAGCTGTTTTTT
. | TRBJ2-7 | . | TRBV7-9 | CASSLPGDEQYF | TGTGCCAGCAGCTTACCCGGGGACGAGCAGTACTTC
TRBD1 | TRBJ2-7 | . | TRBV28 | CASRPSDRSFYEQYF | TGTGCCAGCAGGCCTTCGGACAGGAGCTTCTACGAGCAGTACTTC
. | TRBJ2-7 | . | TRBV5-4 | CASRRQTGNEQYF | TGTGCCAGCAGGCGTCAGACAGGAAACGAGCAGTACTTC
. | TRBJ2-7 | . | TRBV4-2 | CASSQELSTDYEQYF | TGTGCCAGCAGCCAAGAGTTATCCACAGACTACGAGCAGTACTTC
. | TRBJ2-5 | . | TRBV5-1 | CASSLAGLEETQYF | TGCGCCAGCAGCTTGGCGGGACTGGAAGAGACCCAGTACTTC
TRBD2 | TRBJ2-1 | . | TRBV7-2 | CASSRGSSGGNYNEQFF | TGTGCCAGCAGCCGAGGATCTAGCGGGGGTAATTACAATGAGCAGTTCTTC
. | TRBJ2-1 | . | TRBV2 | CASSTDRGNEQFF | TGTGCCAGCAGTACGGACCGGGGGAATGAGCAGTTCTTC
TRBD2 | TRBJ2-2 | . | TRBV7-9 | CASIEGGRAIGELFF | TGTGCCAGCATCGAGGGCGGGAGGGCGATCGGGGAGCTGTTTTTT
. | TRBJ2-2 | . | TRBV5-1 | CASSVPGRNTGELFF | TGCGCCAGCAGCGTACCGGGACGTAACACCGGGGAGCTGTTTTTT
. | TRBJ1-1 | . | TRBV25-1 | CASRRDMNTEAFF | TGTGCCAGCCGCAGGGACATGAACACTGAAGCTTTCTTT
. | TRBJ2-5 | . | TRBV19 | CASSGRGGETQYF | TGTGCCAGTAGTGGCAGGGGTGGGGAGACCCAGTACTTC
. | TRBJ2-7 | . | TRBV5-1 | CASAPGNREQYF | TGCGCCAGCGCGCCGGGAAATCGCGAGCAGTACTTC
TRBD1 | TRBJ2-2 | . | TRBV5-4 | CASSFGQGGDGELFF | TGTGCCAGCAGCTTTGGACAGGGAGGTGACGGGGAGCTGTTTTTT
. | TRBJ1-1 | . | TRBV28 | CASDTSLGTEAFF | TGTGCCAGCGACACTTCTTTGGGCACTGAAGCTTTCTTT
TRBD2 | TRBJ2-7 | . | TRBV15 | CASSPTGGGLAHYEQYF | TGTGCCTCGAGCCCAACGGGGGGAGGACTGGCACACTACGAGCAGTACTTC
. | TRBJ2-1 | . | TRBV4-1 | CASSQDLVFGTRDEQFF | TGCGCCAGCAGCCAAGATCTGGTATTCGGGACCCGGGATGAGCAGTTCTTC
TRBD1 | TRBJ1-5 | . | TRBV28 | CASSAGTVRQPQHF | TGTGCCAGCAGCGCCGGGACAGTACGCCAGCCCCAGCATTTT
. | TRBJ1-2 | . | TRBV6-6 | CASRSTSYGYTF | TGTGCCAGCAGGTCTACGAGCTATGGCTACACCTTC
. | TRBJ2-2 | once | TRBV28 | CASSGDMSGELFF | TGTGCCAGCAGTGGAGACATGTCCGGGGAGCTGTTTTTT
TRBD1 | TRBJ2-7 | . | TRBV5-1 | CASSPQTGGNYEQYF | TGCGCCAGCAGCCCGCAGACAGGGGGTAACTACGAGCAGTACTTC
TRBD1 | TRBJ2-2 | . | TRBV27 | CASSFRDRGGTGELFF | TGTGCCAGCAGTTTCCGGGACAGGGGGGGCACCGGGGAGCTGTTTTTT
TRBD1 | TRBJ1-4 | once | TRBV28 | CASSPSGGQGNEKLFF | TGTGCCAGCAGCCCGAGCGGGGGACAGGGGAATGAAAAACTGTTTTTT
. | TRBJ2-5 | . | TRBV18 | CASSPLLAGETQYF | TGTGCCAGCTCACCACTCTTGGCGGGAGAGACCCAGTACTTC
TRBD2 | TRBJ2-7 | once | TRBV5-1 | CASSLGPLAGEAHEQYF | TGCGCCAGCAGCTTGGGGCCCCTAGCGGGAGAGGCCCACGAGCAGTACTTC
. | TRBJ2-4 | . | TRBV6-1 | CASSALGDNIQYF | TGTGCCAGCAGTGCGTTGGGGGATAACATTCAGTACTTC
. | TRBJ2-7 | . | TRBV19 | CASSISGLKYEQYF | TGTGCCAGTAGTATCTCCGGATTGAAGTACGAGCAGTACTTC
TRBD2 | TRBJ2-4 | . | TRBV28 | CASSSSGRPGNIQYF | TGTGCCAGCAGTTCCAGCGGGAGGCCGGGGAACATTCAGTACTTC
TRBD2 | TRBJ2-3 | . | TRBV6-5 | CASRSSGRATDTQYF | TGTGCCAGCAGGTCTAGCGGGAGGGCCACAGATACGCAGTATTTT
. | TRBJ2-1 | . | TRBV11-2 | CASSLRNPGQQGVTEQFF | TGTGCCAGCAGCTTACGAAATCCGGGACAACAGGGTGTCACTGAGCAGTTCTTC
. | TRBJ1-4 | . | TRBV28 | CASSLSRAGNEKLFF | TGTGCCAGCAGTTTGTCCAGAGCCGGTAATGAAAAACTGTTTTTT
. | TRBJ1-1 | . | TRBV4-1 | CASSQERAKQMNTEAFF | TGCGCCAGCAGCCAAGAGAGGGCAAAACAGATGAACACTGAAGCTTTCTTT
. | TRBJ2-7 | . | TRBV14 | CASSQAGRQGWEQYF | TGTGCCAGCAGCCAAGCCGGCCGGCAGGGGTGGGAGCAGTACTTC
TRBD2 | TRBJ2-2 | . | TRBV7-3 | CASSPLRASGGASGTGELFF | TGTGCCAGCAGCCCCCTCCGGGCTAGCGGAGGGGCCAGTGGCACCGGGGAGCTGTTTTTT
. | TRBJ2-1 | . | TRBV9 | CASNRDPVIDEQFF | TGTGCCTCTAACCGGGACCCAGTTATCGATGAGCAGTTCTTC
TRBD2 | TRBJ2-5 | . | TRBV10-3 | CAISDSKSGSETQYF | TGTGCCATCAGTGACTCTAAAAGCGGGAGCGAGACCCAGTACTTC
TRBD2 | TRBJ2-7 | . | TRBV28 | CASSLLAGVSYEQYF | TGTGCCAGCAGTTTATTAGCGGGAGTATCCTACGAGCAGTACTTC
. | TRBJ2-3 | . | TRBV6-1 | CASSEARLDTQYF | TGTGCCAGCAGTGAAGCGCGCCTAGATACGCAGTATTTT
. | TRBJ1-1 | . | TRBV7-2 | CASSRGSSSTEAFF | TGTGCCAGCAGCCGGGGGTCAAGTAGCACTGAAGCTTTCTTT
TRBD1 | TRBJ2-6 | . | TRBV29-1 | CSVLHRGLRSGANVLTF | TGCAGCGTTCTTCACAGGGGCTTAAGGTCTGGGGCCAACGTCCTGACTTTC
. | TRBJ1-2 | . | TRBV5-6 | CASSPGGNYGYTF | TGTGCCAGCAGCCCCGGGGGTAACTATGGCTACACCTTC
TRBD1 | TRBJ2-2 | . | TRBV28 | CASSSAGGNPGTGELFF | TGTGCCAGCAGTTCGGCAGGGGGCAATCCGGGTACCGGGGAGCTGTTTTTT
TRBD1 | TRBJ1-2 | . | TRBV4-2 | CASSQEVGTGSNYGYTF | TGTGCCAGCAGCCAAGAAGTCGGGACAGGGAGTAACTATGGCTACACCTTC
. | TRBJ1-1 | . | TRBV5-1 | CASSRGGAEAEAFF | TGCGCCAGCAGCCGGGGGGGCGCCGAGGCTGAAGCTTTCTTT
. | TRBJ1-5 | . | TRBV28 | CASNLIPGLRQPQHF | TGTGCCAGCAACCTGATACCGGGACTACGGCAGCCCCAGCATTTT
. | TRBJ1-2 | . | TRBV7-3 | CASSIQENYGYTF | TGTGCCAGCAGCATACAGGAAAACTATGGCTACACCTTC
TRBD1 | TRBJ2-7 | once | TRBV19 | CATTPRGQSYEQYF | TGTGCCACGACCCCAAGGGGACAGTCCTACGAGCAGTACTTC
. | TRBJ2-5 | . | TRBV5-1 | CATSTGSQKETQYF | TGCGCCACCTCAACCGGGTCTCAAAAAGAGACCCAGTACTTC
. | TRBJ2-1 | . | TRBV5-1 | CASSSGLGRPSSYNEQFF | TGCGCCAGCAGCTCTGGACTGGGCCGTCCCAGCTCCTACAATGAGCAGTTCTTC